This passage covers 9 T cell receptor beta chains from one sample sequenced in a study of cytomegalovirus exposure and HLA in healthy donors. The PCR employed 60 Vbeta primers together with 13 Jbeta primers. Method: immunoSEQ multiplex PCR; TCRdb's copy keeps in-frame clones and lacks some. This sample has 150,000 to 250,000 clones, with less than 85% found just once. Specimen: PBMCs. These receptors originate from a girl aged 5-17 years in good health and CMV-seropositive.

This clone was seen only a few times. CDR3 nucleotide sequence: TGTGCCAGCAGCCCCGAGACGGGGAGCAATCAGCCCCAGCATTTT. It yields the protein CASSPETGSNQPQHF. The genes are TRBV9 and TRBJ1-5; no definite D call. The ends were cut back, 4 bases at V and 1 base at J, with 12 bases in the middle. CDR3 length equals 15 residues. The germline CDR1 and CDR2 sequences are SGDLS and YYNGEE.

The chain combines TRBV7-4 with TRBJ2-7; D is possibly TRBD2 (6 bases). Germline V gene lookup returns CDR1 SGHVT and CDR2 SQSDAQ. With 5 bases removed from V and 0 bases from J, the gap between germline ends came to 11 bases. This CDR3 region has 14 residues. The CDR3 DNA reads TGTGCCAGCAGCGGGGAGGAGTTCTCCTACGAGCAGTACTTC. This gives the protein CASSGEEFSYEQYF.

V and J are TRBV7-2 and TRBJ1-6, with 10 bases lining up with TRBD1. The CDR3 length is 15 residues. V lost 7 bases and J lost 7; bases outside the gene matches: 7. Germline V lookup: CDR1 SGHTA, CDR2 FQGNSA. CDR3 in amino acids: CASTPDRGQNSPLHF. DNA for the CDR3: TGTGCCAGCACTCCCGACAGGGGGCAGAATTCACCCCTCCACTTT.

This clone has a handful of counts. This chain connects TRBV6-5 to TRBJ1-1, with D possibly being TRBD1 (5 bases). Looked up from germline, CDR1 is MNHEY and CDR2 is SVGAGI. V gave up 0 bases and J gave up 4 bases, with 12 bases separating them. The CDR3 covers 15 residues. CDR3 DNA sequence: TGTGCCAGCAGTTACTCGGTGGGGGGTAGCACTGAAGCTTTCTTT. It yields the protein CASSYSVGGSTEAFF.

The rearrangement uses TRBV5-6 and TRBJ1-2; tentative D call: TRBD1 (6 bases). Trimming shortened V by 0 bases and J by 6 bases, and 15 bases separated the two germline ends. Germline values: CDR1 SGHDT, CDR2 YYEEEE. The CDR3 has 15 amino acids. The CDR3 protein is CASSLVEQGGNGYTF. The CDR3 region has the DNA TGTGCCAGCAGCTTGGTGGAACAGGGAGGGAATGGCTACACCTTC.

This chain uses TRBV10-3 with TRBJ1-3; the match to TRBD1 covers 8 bases. The CDR3 contains 15 residues. V trimming: 10 bases; J trimming: 0 bases; junction bases outside the gene matches: 8. CDR1 ENHRY and CDR2 SYGVKD come from the germline V gene. The CDR3 is CATTGGTSSGNTIYF. CDR3 bases: TGTGCCACCACAGGGGGTACTAGCTCTGGAAACACCATATATTTT.

This chain connects TRBV11-3 to TRBJ1-1; perhaps TRBD1 as D (6 bases). The CDR3 consists of 15 residues. The V gene lost 5 bases and the J gene lost 0 bases, with 13 bases spanning the gap. Germline V gives CDR1 SGHNT, CDR2 YENEEA. The CDR3 spells CASSPDSRVNTEAFF. CDR3 sequence (DNA): TGTGCCAGCAGCCCGGACAGCCGAGTGAACACTGAAGCTTTCTTT.

Concerning this clone itself: Other DNA sequences in this specimen translate into the identical CDR3. V gene TRBV7-2 combines with J gene TRBJ2-7; 12 bases match TRBD1. The CDR3 sequence is 14 residues long. Per the germline V gene, CDR1 is SGHTA and CDR2 is FQGNSA. The junction had 2 bases not matched to a gene; V was cut back by 4 bases and J by 4 bases. DNA for the CDR3: TGTGCCAGCAGCTGGGACAGGGGGCTGTACGAGCAGTACTTC. Translation gives CASSWDRGLYEQYF.

The rearrangement joins TRBV4-3 to TRBJ2-1; D remains unclear. From germline, CDR1 is LGHNA and CDR2 YSLEER. The CDR3 is 13 residues long. V was trimmed by 0 bases and J by 9 bases, leaving 9 bases between them. CDR3 sequence reads: CASSQDLLREQFF. CDR3 in DNA: TGCGCCAGCAGCCAAGATCTCCTTCGTGAGCAGTTCTTC.